This T cell receptor (beta chain) stems from a study of T cell responses to AZD1222 COVID-19 vaccine. Recipients boosted at about 4 weeks or about 12 weeks are pooled. Points from the study as a whole: Among vaccine-associated CD4 TCRs, coverage spanned spike, with dominance at 160-218 and 743-854. Elevations in Spike-specific TCR breadth and depth followed administration of two AZD1222 doses.

Sequenced by immunoSEQ multiplex PCR; TCRdb stores in-frame clones only, minus some. This table has 70,000 to 95,000 clones, around nine tenths appearing once. In the case of this clone: Antigen: not known.

CDR1 is MNHEY, CDR2 SMNVEV, per germline (reference sequence). Trimming removed 2 bases from V and 0 bases from J, with 4 bases in between. The CDR3 covers 13 residues. Material: peripheral blood, obtained 28 days after the second AZD1222 dose. The TCR was taken from an adult who received the AZD1222 COVID-19 vaccine. The J gene is TRBJ1-1, the V gene TRBV27; D gene ambiguous. CDR3 residues: CASSLGLNTEAFF. In DNA, the CDR3 is TGTGCCAGCAGTTTAGGATTGAACACTGAAGCTTTCTTT.